The 26 T cell receptor beta chains given below trace back to one sample, sequenced in a study of T cells after yellow fever vaccination (dated by TCRdb to the late 2010s). The meaning of the sample's treatment or condition label: live attenuated yellow fever vaccine strain. Library prep was done by 5' RACE. Sequenced using an Illumina NovaSeq 6000. The raw public reads went through TCRdb reprocessing: fastp at Q25, MiXCR clone calling, in-frame beta chains kept. One record per CDR3 amino acid sequence lists the most common genes and DNA. This sample lists 340,000 or so distinct CDR3 sequences; around 12% were detected once. Approximately 3.3% of the sample goes to the ten largest clones. Sequences were derived from CD4+ T cells sorted from PBMCs, sampled 15 days after the yellow fever booster vaccination. The receptor source for this set is a man younger than 30 who received the YFV17D yellow fever vaccine.

This clonotype was found a few times. This chain joins TRBV4-2 and TRBJ2-1; D may be TRBD1 or TRBD2 (5 bases each). The CDR3 totals 17 residues. Trimming left V 3 bases short and J 0 bases short, with 15 bases between. Germline V CDR1 and CDR2: LGHNA, YNFKEQ. The DNA for the CDR3 is TGTGCCAGCAGCCACCCGGGGCGGGCCTCCTCCTACAATGAGCAGTTCTTC. Residues: CASSHPGRASSYNEQFF.

This clonotype came up a few times. The genes are TRBV12-3 or TRBV12-4 and TRBJ2-7; D gene uncertain. CDR3 length: 14 residues. V was cut by 8 bases and J by 3 bases, with 17 bases left in between. In nucleotides, the CDR3 is TGTGCCAGCGCCCCCGGTAGGCTACTCTACGAGCAGTACTTC. Protein sequence: CASAPGRLLYEQYF.

This clonotype was observed a few times. The chain links TRBV6-5 to TRBJ2-7, with D maybe TRBD2 (7 bases). Germline V gene sequence: CDR1 MNHEY, CDR2 SVGAGI. Trimming took 3 bases from V and 3 from J, leaving 15 bases between them. This CDR3 spans 15 amino acids. DNA of the CDR3: TGTGCCAGCAGTTATTCCGAGGGGGGGAGCTACGAGCAGTACTTC. Its translation: CASSYSEGGSYEQYF.

This clonotype was counted ten times or more. The chain combines TRBV7-6 with TRBJ2-3, with a tentative D call TRBD2 (6 bases). CDR3 length: 14 residues. Trimming removed 4 bases at V and 3 bases at J, with 11 bases between. CDR1 is SGHVS, CDR2 FNYEAQ, per germline. CDR3 protein: CASSSYAGTDTQYF. In nucleotides, the CDR3 is TGTGCCAGCAGCTCCTACGCGGGAACAGATACGCAGTATTTT.

This chain uses TRBV5-4 with TRBJ1-5; a possible D gene is TRBD1 (6 bases). V lost 1 base to trimming and J lost 0 bases, with 11 bases between them. The germline gives CDR1 SGHNT, CDR2 YYREEE (reference sequence). The CDR3 consists of 16 residues. CDR3 region: CASSLWGAGSNQPQHF. The CDR3 DNA reads TGTGCCAGCAGCTTGTGGGGGGCGGGTAGCAATCAGCCCCAGCATTTT.

The chain uses TRBV27 and TRBJ1-3; D call uncertain. V was clipped by 6 bases and J by 0 bases, with 6 bases between them. This CDR3 region has 13 residues. Germline lookup yields CDR1 MNHEY and CDR2 SMNVEV (reference sequence). The CDR3 nucleotides are TGTGCCAGCAGGTTCTCCTCTGGAAACACCATATATTTT. Translation: CASRFSSGNTIYF.

This clonotype was picked up a small number of times. The J gene is TRBJ2-3, the V gene TRBV24-1; 7 positions agree with TRBD2. The CDR3 sequence is 14 residues long. Germline V gene sequence: CDR1 KGHDR, CDR2 SFDVKD. Trimming at V came to 9 bases and at J to 0 bases, leaving 5 bases not matched to a gene. The CDR3 here is CATQLAASTDTQYF. Written as DNA, the CDR3 is TGTGCCACCCAGCTAGCGGCTAGCACAGATACGCAGTATTTT.

This clonotype has a handful of counts. The chain carries TRBV10-3 and TRBJ1-3; D is ambiguous. This CDR3 contains 12 residues. V lost 11 bases and J lost 3, with 11 bases in between. Germline V gives CDR1 ENHRY, CDR2 SYGVKD. CDR3 amino acids: CAALRDGNTIYF. CDR3 coding DNA: TGTGCCGCCCTCCGTGATGGAAACACCATATATTTT.

This clonotype was recorded a few times. The chain joins TRBV29-1 to TRBJ1-1; no clear D gene. V lost 8 bases to trimming and J lost 4 bases, with 20 bases between them. Germline-derived CDR1 and CDR2 are SQVTM and ANQGSEA. The CDR3 spans 14 residues. The chain's CDR3 is CSSFDPPGITEAFF. CDR3 bases: TGCAGCTCTTTTGACCCCCCGGGTATCACTGAAGCTTTCTTT.

A single count supports this clonotype. This chain links TRBV10-3 with TRBJ2-3; 12 bases are a match to TRBD2. The V and J ends lost 10 bases and 4 bases, in that order; junction bases with no gene match: 6. CDR1 and CDR2 from the germline V gene are ENHRY and SYGVKD. The CDR3 runs 14 residues. The DNA for the CDR3 is TGTGCCAGCAGATCTAGCGGGGGGGCAGATACGCAGTATTTT. This gives the protein CASRSSGGADTQYF.

This clonotype has more than one count but fewer than ten. This chain links TRBV5-5 with TRBJ2-5; TRBD1 aligns across 9 bases. Looked up from germline, CDR1 is SGHKS and CDR2 is YYEKEE (reference sequence). After removal of 4 bases from V and 9 bases from J, the junction contained 10 bases not matched to a gene. The CDR3 covers 14 residues. The CDR3 coding sequence is TGTGCCAGCAGCCTCCGGGACAGGGCTCTTCCCCAGTACTTC. Translating it yields CASSLRDRALPQYF. Filled out from reference TRBV5-5 and TRBJ2-5, the complete variable domain reads DAGVTQSPTHLIKTRGQQVTLRCSPISGHKSVSWYQQVLGQGPQFIFQYYEKEERGRGNFPDRFSARQFPNYSSELNVNALLLGDSALYLCASSLRDRALPQYFGPGTRLLVL.

The V gene is TRBV12-5, the J gene TRBJ2-5, with TRBD2 identical over 11 bases. The CDR3 covers 16 residues. Germline assignment: CDR1 LGHNT and CDR2 FRNRAP. The V gene end was trimmed by 6 bases and the J gene end by 4 bases; junction bases not matched to a gene: 10. The CDR3 reads CASGLPIAGGLETQYF. The CDR3 DNA reads TGTGCTAGTGGCCTCCCGATAGCGGGGGGGCTAGAGACCCAGTACTTC.

There are a few counts of this clonotype. The chain uses TRBV27 and TRBJ2-7; the match to TRBD2 covers 8 bases. The CDR3 runs 14 residues. With V trimmed by 7 bases and J by 3 bases, 8 bases remained unmatched. The germline V gene encodes CDR1 MNHEY and CDR2 SMNVEV (reference sequence). Here the CDR3 DNA reads TGTGCCAGCAAGGCGGGGGGCCCCTTCTACGAGCAGTACGTC. Its translation: CASKAGGPFYEQYV.

In this sample, this clonotype turned up once. This CDR3 reads CASSLSEQGDDYGYTF. As DNA, the CDR3 is TGTGCCAGCAGCTTAAGCGAACAGGGGGATGACTATGGCTACACCTTC. The rearrangement joins TRBV7-9 to TRBJ1-2; 8 nucleotides match TRBD1. The CDR3 length is 16 residues. Looked up from germline, CDR1 is SEHNR and CDR2 is FQNEAQ (reference sequence). With V trimmed by 2 bases and J by 3 bases, 8 bases remained unmatched.

A few counts support this clonotype. The chain couples TRBV6-1 to TRBJ1-5, with a weak D call TRBD1 (5 bases). Germline loops: CDR1 MNHNS, CDR2 SASEGT. This CDR3 is 14 amino acids long. Deletions cut 3 bases from V and 5 bases from J, with 11 bases between. The CDR3 region is CASSDEGMYQPQHF. CDR3 nucleotides: TGTGCCAGCAGTGATGAGGGGATGTATCAGCCCCAGCATTTT.

The chain is built from TRBV6-5 and TRBJ1-6; D gene unclear. The CDR3 runs to 17 residues. V lost 6 bases and J lost 0, with 15 bases in between. Germline CDR1 is MNHEY and CDR2 is SVGAGI. CDR3 in DNA: TGTGCCAGCAGCCTGGCCCCTACTAGCTCCTATAATTCACCCCTCCACTTT. Protein product: CASSLAPTSSYNSPLHF.

At least ten counts were recorded for this clonotype. The V and J genes are TRBV5-1 and TRBJ1-2, with 7 bases identical to TRBD1. This CDR3 comprises 14 residues. Losses at the gene ends were 4 bases for V and 4 bases for J; bases not matched to a gene: 7. In germline, CDR1 is SGHRS, CDR2 YFSETQ. This CDR3 is CASSPPGQAYGYTF. In nucleotides, the CDR3 is TGCGCCAGCAGCCCGCCCGGACAGGCCTATGGCTACACCTTC. The whole variable domain, remainder taken from reference TRBV5-1 and TRBJ1-2, is KAGVTQTPRYLIKTRGQQVTLSCSPISGHRSVSWYQQTPGQGLQFLFEYFSETQRNKGNFPGRFSGRQFSNSRSEMNVSTLELGDSALYLCASSPPGQAYGYTFGSGTRLTVV.

The V gene is TRBV27, the J gene TRBJ1-6, with unresolved D. The V end was cut by 6 bases, the J end by 7 bases, with 13 bases between. The length of the CDR3 is 14 residues. From germline, CDR1 is MNHEY and CDR2 SMNVEV (reference sequence). This CDR3 reads CASRRGPRNSPLHF. The DNA of the CDR3 is TGTGCCAGCAGGCGCGGGCCGAGGAATTCACCCCTCCACTTT.

The chain combines TRBV19 with TRBJ1-5; the D is unclear. Germline V lookup: CDR1 LNHDA, CDR2 SQIVND (reference sequence). The V gene lost 6 bases and the J gene lost 4 bases, with 10 bases spanning the gap. This CDR3 region has 13 residues. This chain's CDR3 is CASRASSNQPQHF. The CDR3 nucleotides are TGTGCCAGTAGGGCGAGTTCTAATCAGCCCCAGCATTTT.

This clonotype was observed a few times. The V and J genes are TRBV6-6 and TRBJ2-1; 9 bases map to TRBD1. Germline CDR1 is MNHNY and CDR2 is SVGAGI (reference sequence). The CDR3 is made up of 15 amino acids. J gave up 6 bases and V 4 bases, and 7 bases lay outside the gene matches. CDR3 protein: CASSSDRGGLNEQFF. The DNA of the CDR3 is TGTGCCAGCAGTTCCGACAGGGGGGGACTCAATGAGCAGTTCTTC.

The J gene is TRBJ2-2, the V gene TRBV7-3; 11 bases match TRBD2. J gave up 4 bases and V 5 bases, and 9 bases lay outside the gene matches. The CDR3 consists of 17 residues. Germline values: CDR1 SGHTA, CDR2 FQGTGA. As DNA, the CDR3 is TGTGCCAGCAGCAATCTAGCGGGGGGATATAGCACCGGGGAGCTGTTTTTT. This gives the protein CASSNLAGGYSTGELFF.

This clonotype occurred many times. V usage is TRBV5-1 and J usage is TRBJ1-3; no reliable D call. This CDR3 region has 15 residues. Trimming cost V 4 bases and J 4 bases, with 15 bases left between them. CDR1 is SGHRS and CDR2 is YFSETQ in the germline V gene. The CDR3 region is CASSATGSGGNTIYF. CDR3 DNA: TGCGCCAGCAGCGCTACCGGCTCCGGAGGAAACACCATATATTTT.

The J gene is TRBJ2-7, the V gene TRBV30, with D perhaps assigned TRBD1 or TRBD2 (5 bases each). From germline, CDR1 is GTSNPN and CDR2 SVGIG (reference sequence). The V end was cut by 1 base, the J end by 6 bases, with 16 bases between. There are 14 residues in the CDR3. Here the CDR3 DNA reads TGTGCCTGGAGTGCTGTGTCGGGAAGGGGCGAGCAGTACTTC. Amino acid sequence: CAWSAVSGRGEQYF.

This clonotype was detected a few times. The chain employs TRBV5-1 and TRBJ2-2; maybe TRBD1 (7 bases). Germline CDR1 reads SGHRS; CDR2 reads YFSETQ. The V and J ends lost 3 bases and 7 bases respectively, with 13 bases between them. This CDR3 region has 14 residues. CDR3 loop: CASSSDREDGELFF. In DNA form, the CDR3 reads TGCGCCAGCAGCTCTGACAGGGAGGACGGGGAGCTGTTTTTT.

This chain joins TRBV20-1 and TRBJ1-4; 9 bases are a match to TRBD1. Trimming at V came to 3 bases and at J to 7 bases, leaving 3 bases not matched to a gene. CDR3 length equals 13 residues. Looked up from germline, CDR1 is DFQATT and CDR2 is SNEGSKA (reference sequence). The CDR3 sequence: CSASGQGTEKLFF. CDR3 in DNA: TGCAGTGCTAGCGGACAGGGGACTGAAAAACTGTTTTTT.

The V and J genes are TRBV28 and TRBJ2-7, with TRBD1 identical over 7 bases. The V and J ends lost 6 bases and 2 bases, in that order; junction bases with no gene match: 7. CDR3 length: 14 residues. Germline assignment: CDR1 MDHEN and CDR2 SYDVKM. CDR3 sequence (DNA): TGTGCCAGCAGGGGGCAGGGGGTTCCCTACGAGCAGTACGTC. This encodes CASRGQGVPYEQYV.